The sequence of this T cell receptor beta chain was determined in a study of T cell repertoires in cytomegalovirus infection. Study observations and caveats: Frequencies of public TCR beta families were cumulated, and this identified carriers of CMV plus the relevant HLA.

Germline CDR1 and CDR2: SGHVS and FNYEAQ. V dropped 1 base and J dropped 5 bases, with 18 bases sitting between them. The CDR3 is made up of 17 amino acids. From the reads, TCRdb called clonotypes with MiXCR, one entry per CDR3 protein. This sample has just under 500,000 distinct CDR3 sequences, with 33% found just once. Points on this clonotype: Its antigen is not identified.

J is TRBJ1-5 and V is TRBV7-6, with a weak D call TRBD1 (6 bases). Material: cultured PBMCs, obtained from culture after CMV antigen stimulation. This clonotype was sampled from a human donor in good health (CMV status not recorded). Some clones in this sample may be carry-over from other donors' samples. CDR3 protein: CASSLESAIGGDQPQHF. DNA of the CDR3: TGTGCCAGCAGCTTAGAATCAGCAATAGGGGGGGATCAGCCCCAGCATTTT.